Listed below are T cell receptor beta chains from one sample, sequenced in a study of T cells in Graves' hyperthyroidism and ophthalmopathy. TCRdb analysed the multiplex PCR reads with MiXCR anew, one entry per CDR3 protein. The sample shows some 380,000 distinct CDR3 sequences, about 13% of them seen only once. Sequenced input: blood. The receptors originated from a man in his thirties or forties with Graves' hyperthyroidism that later progressed to Graves' ophthalmopathy. Each CDR3 is given with its conserved first and last residue. A D gene is named only where the DNA matches it firmly. Only part of the rows carry a size: once, few, many, or a class if the clone is expanded.

CDR3 | DNA | J | V | D | size
CSAGTSQDEQFF | TGCAGTGCGGGGACTAGTCAAGACGAGCAGTTCTTC | TRBJ2-1 | TRBV20-1 | TRBD2 | many
CASSPSGPTNEKLFF | TGTGCCAGCAGCCCATCAGGGCCAACTAATGAAAAACTGTTTTTT | TRBJ1-4 | TRBV7-9 | . | many
CASSPAPYGYTF | TGCGCCAGCAGCCCCGCCCCCTATGGCTACACCTTC | TRBJ1-2 | TRBV4-1 | . | few
CASSTGGSNYGYTF | TGTGCCAGCAGCACAGGGGGATCTAACTATGGCTACACCTTC | TRBJ1-2 | TRBV12-3/TRBV12-4 | TRBD1 | many
CASSVERGVYEQYF | TGTGCCAGCAGTGTTGAGCGGGGAGTATACGAGCAGTACTTC | TRBJ2-7 | TRBV6-1 | TRBD2 | many
CASSEFVAPNYGYTF | TGCGCCAGCAGTGAGTTCGTCGCCCCAAACTATGGCTACACCTTC | TRBJ1-2 | TRBV10-2 | . | .
CASSQVGSGSTIYF | TGTGCCAGCAGCCAAGTGGGCTCTGGAAGCACCATATATTTT | TRBJ1-3 | TRBV3-1 | . | once
CASGAGTANTGELFF | TGTGCTAGTGGGGCAGGGACAGCGAACACCGGGGAGCTGTTTTTT | TRBJ2-2 | TRBV12-5 | TRBD1 | few
CASSPVTDTQYF | TGTGCCAGCAGCCCTGTAACAGATACGCAGTATTTT | TRBJ2-3 | TRBV7-9 | . | many
CASSSSGSAQPQHF | TGTGCCAGCAGCTCATCAGGGTCGGCTCAGCCCCAGCATTTT | TRBJ1-5 | TRBV7-2 | . | many
CSVPGPYEQYF | TGCAGTGTTCCAGGGCCATACGAGCAGTACTTC | TRBJ2-7 | TRBV20-1 | . | .
CASSGDTTTQQYF | TGTGCCAGCAGCGGGGACACAACTACGCAGCAGTACTTC | TRBJ2-7 | TRBV11-2 | . | few
CASSGGQGASTDTQYF | TGTGCCAGCAGCGGAGGACAGGGGGCGAGCACAGATACGCAGTATTTT | TRBJ2-3 | TRBV9 | TRBD1 | .
CATSSGTNDSPLHF | TGTGCCACCAGCAGCGGGACCAACGATTCACCCCTCCACTTT | TRBJ1-6 | TRBV15 | . | few
CASSGPSGGAIEQYF | TGTGCCAGCAGCGGGCCTAGCGGGGGGGCCATCGAGCAGTACTTC | TRBJ2-7 | TRBV9 | TRBD2 | few
CASRGLIGNTIYF | TGTGCCAGCAGGGGTCTCATAGGAAACACCATATATTTT | TRBJ1-3 | TRBV2 | . | many
CASSPMGGANTGELFF | TGTGCCAGCAGCCCCATGGGCGGGGCGAACACCGGGGAGCTGTTTTTT | TRBJ2-2 | TRBV7-9 | . | many
CAWSVIGYRNTEAFF | TGTGCCTGGAGTGTAATTGGGTATAGGAACACTGAAGCTTTCTTT | TRBJ1-1 | TRBV30 | . | many
CASSTRQGGGTQYF | TGTGCCAGCAGCACGAGACAGGGGGGCGGGACCCAGTACTTC | TRBJ2-5 | TRBV5-6 | TRBD1 | few
CSARDGGEQFF | TGCAGTGCTAGAGATGGAGGTGAGCAGTTCTTC | TRBJ2-1 | TRBV20-1 | . | many
CASSLDGEEIQETQYF | TGTGCCAGCAGCCTAGACGGGGAGGAAATCCAAGAGACCCAGTACTTC | TRBJ2-5 | TRBV3-1 | . | few
CASSLTGERDEQYF | TGTGCCAGCAGTTTGACAGGGGAAAGGGACGAGCAGTACTTC | TRBJ2-7 | TRBV6-1 | TRBD1 | .
CASSWGRPAGDSPLHF | TGTGCCAGCAGCTGGGGACGCCCCGCCGGAGATTCACCCCTCCACTTT | TRBJ1-6 | TRBV7-9 | . | many
CSARDRAGTSSYNEQFF | TGCAGTGCTAGAGATCGTGCGGGGACTAGCTCCTACAATGAGCAGTTCTTC | TRBJ2-1 | TRBV20-1 | TRBD2 | few
CASSVQGAVTEAFF | TGCGCCAGCAGCGTACAGGGGGCCGTCACTGAAGCTTTCTTT | TRBJ1-1 | TRBV4-1 | TRBD1 | many
CAWKPRRAGQGPLNEKLFF | TGTGCCTGGAAGCCCCGCCGGGCGGGACAGGGGCCACTCAATGAAAAACTGTTTTTT | TRBJ1-4 | TRBV30 | TRBD1 | .
CASSSPGQGNEQYF | TGTGCCAGCAGCTCTCCGGGACAGGGGAACGAGCAGTACTTC | TRBJ2-7 | TRBV12-3/TRBV12-4 | TRBD1 | many